The 27 T cell receptor beta chains reported below all come from one sample, sequenced in a study of blood T cell repertoires in COVID-19. The data were produced by immunoSEQ multiplex PCR, yet TCRdb's version contains in-frame clones alone and is incomplete. Among about 69,000 clones listed, just under 80% were seen once. Sequenced input: peripheral blood. These receptors all come from a human donor in a cohort sampled during active COVID-19.

The chain is built from TRBV3-1 (or the pseudogene TRBV3-2) and TRBJ2-1, with 10 positions matching TRBD2. The length of the CDR3 is 16 residues. Germline loops: CDR1 LGHDT, CDR2 YNNKEL (reference sequence). The trim removed 1 base at V and 4 bases at J, leaving 4 bases unmatched. The CDR3 nucleotides read TGTGCCAGCAGCCAAGCGGTAGCGGGGGGTTACAATGAGCAGTTCTTC. Translated: CASSQAVAGGYNEQFF.

The rearrangement joins TRBV18 to TRBJ2-7, with D perhaps matching TRBD1 (5 bases). Trimming stripped 0 bases from V and 4 bases from J, with 13 bases between. Germline loops: CDR1 KGHSH, CDR2 LQKENI. The CDR3 runs to 15 residues. In nucleotides, the CDR3 is TGTGCCAGCTCACCACCCTCCAGGGTAGGTTACGAGCAGTACTTC. Translating it yields CASSPPSRVGYEQYF.

The chain is built from TRBV6-6 and TRBJ2-7, with 9 nucleotides matching TRBD1. CDR3 length: 14 amino acids. Germline CDR1 is MNHNY and CDR2 is SVGAGI (reference sequence). The V segment lost 4 bases and the J segment 2 bases; nucleotides outside the gene matches: 3. The chain's CDR3 is CASSSGTGTYEQYF. CDR3 coding DNA: TGTGCCAGCAGTTCCGGGACAGGGACCTACGAGCAGTACTTC.

This clone was detected only a few times. The chain is built from TRBV5-5 and TRBJ2-3; D is perhaps TRBD1 (6 bases). The germline gives CDR1 SGHKS, CDR2 YYEKEE (reference sequence). V lost 0 bases and J 8 bases, leaving 19 bases between the germline ends. The length of the CDR3 is 16 residues. CDR3 loop: CASSLEGEASYGTQYF. CDR3 sequence (DNA): TGTGCCAGCAGCTTGGAGGGGGAAGCGAGTTATGGTACGCAGTATTTT.

This clone has a handful of counts. The genes are TRBV5-4 and TRBJ1-2; TRBD1 matches 10 bases. CDR3 size: 14 residues. Germline CDR1 and CDR2: SGHNT and YYREEE (reference sequence). The ends lost 4 bases at V and 6 bases at J; junction bases unmatched: 6. The CDR3 loop is CASSEGQGIDGYTF. The DNA for the CDR3 is TGTGCCAGCAGCGAGGGACAGGGGATCGATGGCTACACCTTC. Together with reference TRBV5-4 and TRBJ1-2, the CDR3 gives the full variable domain: ETGVTQSPTHLIKTRGQQVTLRCSSQSGHNTVSWYQQALGQGPQFIFQYYREEENGRGNFPPRFSGLQFPNYSSELNVNALELDDSALYLCASSEGQGIDGYTFGSGTRLTVV.

In its sample, this clone was seen a few times. The gene calls are TRBV2 and TRBJ2-7, with 8 nucleotides matching TRBD1. CDR3 length: 13 residues. The J segment lost 4 bases and the V segment lost 8 bases, leaving 7 bases of the junction unmatched. CDR1 and CDR2 from the germline V gene are SNHLY and FYNNEI. The CDR3 is CASEGQDLYEQYF. CDR3 nucleotides: TGTGCCAGCGAGGGACAGGATCTTTACGAGCAGTACTTC.

The rearrangement uses TRBV25-1 and TRBJ2-2; TRBD1 aligns across 8 bases. Looked up from germline, CDR1 is MGHDK and CDR2 is SYGVNS. J lost 5 bases, V lost 5 bases, and 7 bases had no gene match. CDR3 length equals 15 residues. In DNA form, the CDR3 reads TGTGCCAGCAGTTTTTTACAGGGGGAAACCGGGGAGCTGTTTTTT. Its translation: CASSFLQGETGELFF.

This sequence joins TRBV15 and TRBJ2-2; 7 nucleotides line up with TRBD1. Germline CDR1 LNHNV, CDR2 YYDKDF (reference sequence). J lost 7 bases, V lost 3 bases, and 8 bases had no gene match. The CDR3 runs to 15 residues. CDR3 region: CATSSGQADHGELFF. The CDR3 nucleotides are TGTGCCACCAGCAGCGGACAGGCGGATCACGGGGAGCTGTTTTTT.

The chain joins TRBV18 to TRBJ2-7; 9 bases are shared with TRBD1. CDR1 is KGHSH and CDR2 is LQKENI in the germline V gene. The CDR3 extends over 15 amino acids. The V gene end was trimmed by 4 bases and the J gene end by 2 bases; junction bases not matched to a gene: 6. In DNA form, the CDR3 reads TGTGCCAGCTCACTAGGGACAGGGAACCCCTACGAGCAGTACTTC. This codes for CASSLGTGNPYEQYF.

The chain uses TRBV27 and TRBJ1-1; 7 bases agree with TRBD1. From germline, CDR1 is MNHEY and CDR2 SMNVEV (reference sequence). This CDR3 is built from 14 residues. V lost 5 bases, J lost 6 bases, and 9 bases stayed unmatched. CDR3 sequence: CASSPRRTGPEAFF. Written as DNA, the CDR3 is TGTGCCAGCAGTCCGCGTCGGACAGGCCCTGAAGCTTTCTTT.

V and J are TRBV30 and TRBJ2-5; no clear D gene. This CDR3 spans 16 amino acids. V lost 1 base and J 0 bases, leaving 15 bases between the germline ends. Germline loops: CDR1 GTSNPN, CDR2 SVGIG (reference sequence). In DNA form, the CDR3 reads TGTGCCTGGAGTGGTGGGCTATCCAAGTACCAAGAGACCCAGTACTTC. Translating gives CAWSGGLSKYQETQYF. The entire variable domain, with the rest obtained from reference TRBV30 and TRBJ2-5, is as follows: SQTIHQWPATLVQPVGSPLSLECTVEGTSNPNLYWYRQAAGRGLQLLFYSVGIGQISSEVPQNLSASRPQDRQFILSSKKLLLSDSGFYLCAWSGGLSKYQETQYFGPGTRLLVL.

This clone has just one count. CDR3 protein: CASSDPTSRDRGTSYNSPLHF. The CDR3 DNA follows: TGCGCCAGCAGCGATCCCACATCCCGGGACAGGGGGACCTCCTATAATTCACCCCTCCACTTT. The chain recombines TRBV5-1 with TRBJ1-6; 11 bases are a match to TRBD1. The CDR3 runs to 21 residues. V trimming: 4 bases; J trimming: 0 bases; junction bases outside the gene matches: 15. Germline V gene sequence: CDR1 SGHRS, CDR2 YFSETQ.

The chain has TRBV19 and TRBJ1-5; D unresolved. Deletions cut 1 base from V and 4 bases from J, with 8 bases between. Germline values: CDR1 LNHDA, CDR2 SQIVND (reference sequence). The CDR3 is 14 amino acids. CDR3 bases: TGTGCCAGTAGTATAGCAGTCTCGAATCAGCCCCAGCATTTT. It translates to CASSIAVSNQPQHF.

The J gene is TRBJ1-5, the V gene TRBV21-1; TRBD1 is the table's D call, not checked against the DNA. TRBV21-1 is annotated as a pseudogene. There are 14 residues in the CDR3. CDR3 nucleotides: TGTGCCAGCAGCCGACAGTTTAGCAATCAGCCCCAGCATTTT. This encodes CASSRQFSNQPQHF.

The chain links TRBV6-5 to TRBJ2-2, with a tentative D call TRBD2 (6 bases). The CDR3 totals 13 residues. The V end was cut by 2 bases, the J end by 7 bases, with 8 bases between. Germline V gives CDR1 MNHEY, CDR2 SVGAGI. Here the CDR3 reads CASSYKAGGELFF. The CDR3 coding sequence is TGTGCCAGCAGTTACAAAGCGGGCGGGGAGCTGTTTTTT.

This clone was counted once. The chain recombines TRBV6-5 with TRBJ2-5; 8 bases agree with TRBD2. The trim removed 6 bases at V and 5 bases at J, leaving 11 bases unmatched. This CDR3 is built from 15 residues. CDR1 is MNHEY, CDR2 SVGAGI, per germline. CDR3 in amino acids: CASSFREGLGETQYF. The CDR3 DNA reads TGTGCCAGCAGCTTTCGGGAGGGCCTAGGGGAGACCCAGTACTTC.

This chain links TRBV5-8 with TRBJ1-4; D uncertain. The ends were cut back, 4 bases at V and 8 bases at J, with 12 bases in the middle. Germline V gene sequence: CDR1 SGHTS, CDR2 YDEGEE. The CDR3 has 13 amino acids. The CDR3 DNA sequence: TGTGCCAGCAGCGGCGATGGAGAGGAAAAACTGTTTTTT. This codes for CASSGDGEEKLFF.

This clone came up once. The rearrangement joins TRBV28 to TRBJ1-1; D might be TRBD1 (6 bases). The CDR3 runs to 14 residues. V lost 7 bases and J 8 bases, leaving 20 bases between the germline ends. Germline V CDR1 and CDR2: MDHEN, SYDVKM. The CDR3 nucleotides read TGTGCCAGCAAAGGGGGGGCTGGGGTCAAAGAAGCTTTCTTT. This codes for CASKGGAGVKEAFF.

The chain recombines TRBV4-1 with TRBJ1-4; D is unresolved. The germline gives CDR1 MGHRA, CDR2 YSYEKL. The CDR3 is made up of 19 amino acids. Between the trimmed V and J ends, which lost 1 base and 0 bases, there was a span of 18 bases. CDR3 bases: TGCGCCAGCAGCCAAGTTCAGGTTCGGCCTATCGCAACTAATGAAAAACTGTTTTTT. Protein product: CASSQVQVRPIATNEKLFF.

V gene TRBV16 combines with J gene TRBJ2-3, with 15 bases aligning to TRBD2. V lost 5 bases, J lost 5 bases, and 14 bases stayed unmatched. In germline, CDR1 is KGHSY, CDR2 FQNENV. The length of the CDR3 is 19 residues. In DNA, the CDR3 is TGTGCCAGCAGCGGTTCGAGGACTAGCGGGAGGGCCGGAGTAGATACGCAGTATTTT. The encoded protein is CASSGSRTSGRAGVDTQYF.

This clone was seen only a few times. This chain links TRBV5-1 with TRBJ1-2; D may be TRBD1 (6 bases). The V gene's germline CDR1 is SGHRS and CDR2 YFSETQ. The CDR3 totals 12 residues. V lost 7 bases and J lost 8, with 15 bases in between. CDR3 residues: CASSSGGWGYTF. CDR3 coding DNA: TGCGCCAGCTCCTCGGGGGGCTGGGGCTACACCTTC.

The chain combines TRBV10-3 with TRBJ1-6; 7 bases agree with TRBD1. Germline V CDR1 and CDR2: ENHRY, SYGVKD. The V segment lost 6 bases and the J segment 6 bases; nucleotides outside the gene matches: 8. This CDR3 spans 15 amino acids. The CDR3 region has the DNA TGTGCCATCAGCCCGACAGGGCCTCTTAATTCACCCCTCCACTTT. Amino acids: CAISPTGPLNSPLHF.

The CDR3 reads CASSLEGAAGELFF. The CDR3 nucleotides are TGTGCCAGCAGCTTAGAAGGGGCAGCCGGGGAGCTGTTTTTT. The V gene is TRBV7-9, the J gene TRBJ2-2, with a possible D match to TRBD1 (5 bases). The CDR3 consists of 14 residues. The V gene's germline CDR1 is SEHNR and CDR2 FQNEAQ (reference sequence). V was shortened by 1 base and J by 6 bases, with 9 bases between the two germline ends.

This clone was observed a single time. The chain is built from TRBV6-5 and TRBJ2-2; a possible D gene is TRBD2 (6 bases). Trimming removed 0 bases at V and 4 bases at J, with 9 bases between. Germline V CDR1 and CDR2: MNHEY, SVGAGI. This CDR3 comprises 15 residues. The CDR3 DNA is TGTGCCAGCAGTTACTCGCGGGGCACCACCGGGGAGCTGTTTTTT. This gives the protein CASSYSRGTTGELFF.

CDR3 loop: CASSFPGTGIPNTQYF. CDR3 nucleotide sequence: TGTGCCAGCAGTTTCCCCGGGACAGGGATCCCGAATACGCAGTATTTT. The chain uses TRBV27 and TRBJ2-3, with 9 bases that match TRBD1. This CDR3 has 16 residues. The V gene end was trimmed by 3 bases and the J gene end by 7 bases; junction bases not matched to a gene: 11. Germline V gives CDR1 MNHEY, CDR2 SMNVEV (reference sequence).

The chain uses TRBV6-4 and TRBJ2-2; 8 bases fit TRBD1. This CDR3 region has 15 residues. V gave up 1 base and J gave up 6 bases; unmatched junction bases: 4. Germline V lookup: CDR1 MRHNA, CDR2 SNTAGT. CDR3 protein: CASSDWSGGAGELFF. As DNA, the CDR3 is TGTGCCAGCAGTGACTGGTCAGGGGGCGCCGGGGAGCTGTTTTTT.

The chain is built from TRBV28 and TRBJ2-1; D might be TRBD1 (6 bases). CDR1 MDHEN and CDR2 SYDVKM come from the germline V gene. Trimming removed 6 bases from V and 5 bases from J, with 14 bases in between. The CDR3 is made up of 14 amino acids. The CDR3 sequence: CASRGDNRHNEQFF. CDR3 sequence (DNA): TGTGCCAGCAGAGGGGACAACCGCCACAATGAGCAGTTCTTC.